This paragraph covers one T cell receptor (beta chain) sequence. This record comes from a study of human T cells and chemical hapten exposure. The overall study: Small volume differences among pooled libraries mainly caused per-sample TCR yield variation.

J was trimmed by 4 bases and V by 0 bases; bases with no gene match: 6. Looked up from germline, CDR1 is SEHNR and CDR2 is FQNEAQ (reference sequence). The CDR3 is 15 amino acids. Regarding time point: pre-sensitization, week 0. The sample's treatment: therapeutic diphenylcyclopropenone sensitization with weekly scalp DPC. In the original analysis: A typical sample had 75,000 to 100,000 TCRs, with about 23,224 to 750,000 overall. TCRdb called the RACE reads again in MiXCR, with one record for every CDR3 protein. TCRdb's processing, not the authors', yielded these V and J calls. This sample has under 300,000 distinct CDR3 sequences, with 8.6% found just once.

The sample in question was whole blood, obtained in connection with sensitization to the hapten diphenylcyclopropenone (DPC). The TCR sequence derives from a woman between 35 and 50 years old with alopecia areata. Some clones in this sample may be carry-over from other donors' samples. The chain joins TRBV7-9 to TRBJ2-7, with 7 bases lining up with TRBD2. The CDR3 loop is CASSLAGGPGYEQYF. The CDR3, as DNA: TGTGCCAGCAGCTTAGCGGGAGGGCCCGGGTACGAGCAGTACTTC. Complete variable domain (other parts from reference TRBV7-9 and TRBJ2-7): DTGVSQNPRHKITKRGQNVTFRCDPISEHNRLYWYRQTLGQGPEFLTYFQNEAQLEKSRLLSDRFSAERPKGSFSTLEIQRTEQGDSAMYLCASSLAGGPGYEQYFGPGTRLTVT.